The 4 T cell receptor beta chains presented below share a single source sample, sequenced in a study of cytomegalovirus exposure and HLA in healthy donors (dated by TCRdb to 2016 to 2017). To prepare the library, the immunoSEQ multiplex PCR assay was applied. The multiplex PCR relied on a mix of 60 forward primers for TCR Vbeta segments and 13 reverse primers for TCR Jbeta segments. TCRdb holds this immuneACCESS table with in-frame rearrangements only. Some clones are missing; in checked studies, unresolved V genes explain under half, and the rest has no known cause. The table for this sample lists some 110,000 clones; less than 70% of them were counted only once. The top ten constitute 2.2% of the sample. The sequencing sample was made of PBMCs. Receptors originate from a woman in her twenties or thirties in good health and CMV-seronegative.

This chain links TRBV2 with TRBJ1-4; TRBD1 agrees at 9 bases. CDR1 SNHLY and CDR2 FYNNEI come from the germline V gene. Trimming at V came to 6 bases and at J to 8 bases, leaving 7 bases not matched to a gene. This CDR3 has 14 residues. The CDR3 loop reads CASRNRGRQEKLFF. The CDR3, as DNA: TGTGCCAGCAGGAACAGGGGGCGACAAGAAAAACTGTTTTTT.

The V and J genes are TRBV9 and TRBJ1-1; 8 bases agree with TRBD1. The CDR3 totals 13 residues. Germline CDR1 reads SGDLS; CDR2 reads YYNGEE. Trimming took 2 bases from V and 4 from J; bases not matched to a gene: 1. Here the CDR3 DNA reads TGTGCCAGCAGCGTTACAGGGGGCACTGAAGCTTTCTTT. This gives the protein CASSVTGGTEAFF. Full variable domain (outside the CDR3, taken from reference TRBV9 and TRBJ1-1): DSGVTQTPKHLITATGQRVTLRCSPRSGDLSVYWYQQSLDQGLQFLIQYYNGEERAKGNILERFSAQQFPDLHSELNLSSLELGDSALYFCASSVTGGTEAFFGQGTRLTVV.

The chain couples TRBV10-2 to TRBJ1-1, with a tentative D call TRBD1 (6 bases). This CDR3 is built from 12 residues. V was trimmed by 2 bases and J by 11 bases, leaving 12 bases between them. Germline V gene lookup returns CDR1 WSHSY and CDR2 SAAADI. The CDR3 here is CASSEGPGEAFF. For the CDR3, the DNA is TGCGCCAGCAGTGAGGGTCCAGGGGAGGCTTTCTTT.

The chain combines TRBV7-2 with TRBJ1-2; D is perhaps TRBD1 (6 bases). CDR3 length: 16 amino acids. Trimming pared 4 bases from V and 0 bases from J, leaving 15 bases between. Germline V lookup: CDR1 SGHTA, CDR2 FQGNSA. In DNA, the CDR3 is TGTGCCAGCAGCTGGAGGGGGGGGGAAACTAACTATGGCTACACCTTC. Translated: CASSWRGGETNYGYTF.